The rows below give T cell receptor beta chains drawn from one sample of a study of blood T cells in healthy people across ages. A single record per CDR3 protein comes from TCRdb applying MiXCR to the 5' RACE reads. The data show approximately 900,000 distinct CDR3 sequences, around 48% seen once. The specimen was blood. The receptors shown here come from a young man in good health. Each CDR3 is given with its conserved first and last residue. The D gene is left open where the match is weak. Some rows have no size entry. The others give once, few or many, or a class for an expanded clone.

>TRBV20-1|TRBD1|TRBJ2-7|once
TGCAGTGCTCCGGGGACAGGGATGGAGCAGTACTTC
CSAPGTGMEQYF
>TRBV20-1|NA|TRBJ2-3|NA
TGCAGTGCTAGAGAATACAGGGTTCTGGCAGATACGCAGTATTTT
CSAREYRVLADTQYF
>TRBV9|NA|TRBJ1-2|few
TGTGCCAGCAGCGTAGATCTCGCTTCTGCCTATGGCTACACCTTC
CASSVDLASAYGYTF
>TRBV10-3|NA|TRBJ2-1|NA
TGTGCCATCAGTGAGCCCCTGGTTACGGTGAACTACAATGAGCAGTTCTTC
CAISEPLVTVNYNEQFF
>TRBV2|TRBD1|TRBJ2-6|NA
TGTGCCATCGCAGGACAGGGGTACTCTGGGGCCAACGTCCTGACTTTC
CAIAGQGYSGANVLTF
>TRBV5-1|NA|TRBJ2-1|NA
TGCGCCAGCAGCCCCCAGGGACCCCTCAGTAACAATGAGCAGTTCTTC
CASSPQGPLSNNEQFF
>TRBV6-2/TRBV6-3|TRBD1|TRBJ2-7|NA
TGTGCCAGCAACCGACAGGGGAAGAACGAGCAGTACTTC
CASNRQGKNEQYF
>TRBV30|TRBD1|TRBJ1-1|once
TGTGCCTGGAGTGTACCAGGGGGAAGAGCTGAAGCTTTCTTT
CAWSVPGGRAEAFF
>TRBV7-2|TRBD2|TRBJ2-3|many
TGTGCCAGCAGTCCCGGGACTAGCGGGGGGCAGATCACAGATACGCAGTATTTT
CASSPGTSGGQITDTQYF
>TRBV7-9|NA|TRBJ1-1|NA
TGTGCCAGCAGCCCCCAGGACACTGAAGCTTTCTTT
CASSPQDTEAFF
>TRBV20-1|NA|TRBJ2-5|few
TGCAGTGCTAGAACGGGGACTGGAGAGCAGTACTTC
CSARTGTGEQYF
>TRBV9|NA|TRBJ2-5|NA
TGTGCCAGCAGCCCAAACCCGGAGGGCCTTAGGGAGACCCAGTACTTC
CASSPNPEGLRETQYF
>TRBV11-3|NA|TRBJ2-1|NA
TGTGCCAGCAGCTTAGGTCCCGACGGATCTTCCTACAATGAGCAGTTCTTC
CASSLGPDGSSYNEQFF
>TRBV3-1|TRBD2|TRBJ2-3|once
TGTGCCAGCAGCCAAAACGGGGGGGATACGCAGTATTTT
CASSQNGGDTQYF
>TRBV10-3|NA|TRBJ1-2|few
TGTGCCATCAGTGGAGGAAGGGAGAGGGATGGCTACACCTTC
CAISGGRERDGYTF
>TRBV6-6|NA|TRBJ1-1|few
TGTGCCAGCATGTCCCAGGGATACACTGAAGCTTTCTTT
CASMSQGYTEAFF
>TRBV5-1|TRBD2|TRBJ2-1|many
TGCGCCAGCAGCTTGTTACGGGGGGATGAGCAGTTCTTC
CASSLLRGDEQFF
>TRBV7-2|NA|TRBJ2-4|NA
TGTGCCAGCAGCGACTATACCATTCAGTACTTC
CASSDYTIQYF
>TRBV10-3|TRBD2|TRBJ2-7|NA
TGTGCCATCAGTGGACTGTCTAGCGGGGGGACCTACGAGCAGTACTTC
CAISGLSSGGTYEQYF
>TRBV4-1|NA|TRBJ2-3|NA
TGCGCCAGCAGCCAAAAGGTGGAGGGCACGCAGTATTTT
CASSQKVEGTQYF
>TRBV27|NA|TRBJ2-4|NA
TGTGCCAGCAGTTTAATGGGGCAGACTAAAAACATTCAGTACTTC
CASSLMGQTKNIQYF
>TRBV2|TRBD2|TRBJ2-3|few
TGTGCCAGCAGTGTACTAGCGGGGGCGATTAGCACAGATACGCAGTATTTT
CASSVLAGAISTDTQYF
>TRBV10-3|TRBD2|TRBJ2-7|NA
TGTGCCATCGGCGGACTAGCGGGGGACTCCTACGAGCAGTACTTC
CAIGGLAGDSYEQYF
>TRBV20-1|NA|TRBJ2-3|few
TGCAGTGCAGCGGATACTAGATCAACCACAGATACGCAGTATTTT
CSAADTRSTTDTQYF
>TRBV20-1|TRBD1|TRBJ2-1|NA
TGCAGTGCTAGAGGCCCGACAGGGCCTAGGAATGAGCAGTTCTTC
CSARGPTGPRNEQFF
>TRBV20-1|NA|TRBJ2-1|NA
TGCAGTGCTAGAGCCTCTGTAGGGGGTCACAATGAGCAGTTCTTC
CSARASVGGHNEQFF
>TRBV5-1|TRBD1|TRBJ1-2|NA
TGCGCCAGTCATACGGCCGGGACAGGGGCCTCTAACTATGGCTACACCTTC
CASHTAGTGASNYGYTF